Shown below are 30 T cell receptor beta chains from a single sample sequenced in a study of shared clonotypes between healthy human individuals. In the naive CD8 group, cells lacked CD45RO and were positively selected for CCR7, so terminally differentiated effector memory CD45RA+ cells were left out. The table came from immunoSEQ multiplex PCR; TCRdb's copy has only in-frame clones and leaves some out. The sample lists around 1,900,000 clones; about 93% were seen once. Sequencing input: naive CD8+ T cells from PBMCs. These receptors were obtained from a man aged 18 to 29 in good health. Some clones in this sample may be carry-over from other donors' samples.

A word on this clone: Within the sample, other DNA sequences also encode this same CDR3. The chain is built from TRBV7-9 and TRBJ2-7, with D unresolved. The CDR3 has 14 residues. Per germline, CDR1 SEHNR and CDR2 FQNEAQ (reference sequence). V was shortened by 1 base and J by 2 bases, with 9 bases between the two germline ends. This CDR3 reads CASSLVGPTYEQYF. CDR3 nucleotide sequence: TGTGCCAGCAGCTTAGTTGGCCCCACCTACGAGCAGTACTTC.

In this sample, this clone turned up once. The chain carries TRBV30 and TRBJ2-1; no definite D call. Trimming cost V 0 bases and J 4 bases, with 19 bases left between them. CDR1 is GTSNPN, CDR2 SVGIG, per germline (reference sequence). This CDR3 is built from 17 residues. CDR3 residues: CAWSVDPQKEPYNEQFF. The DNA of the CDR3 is TGTGCCTGGAGTGTAGACCCTCAAAAGGAACCATACAATGAGCAGTTCTTC. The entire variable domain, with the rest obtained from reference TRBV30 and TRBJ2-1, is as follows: SQTIHQWPATLVQPVGSPLSLECTVEGTSNPNLYWYRQAAGRGLQLLFYSVGIGQISSEVPQNLSASRPQDRQFILSSKKLLLSDSGFYLCAWSVDPQKEPYNEQFFGPGTRLTVL.

In nucleotides, the CDR3 is TGTGCCAGCAGTTTTTCAGGGATCACGTCCTACGAGCAGTACTTC. It yields the protein CASSFSGITSYEQYF. The chain links TRBV28 to TRBJ2-7; tentative D call: TRBD1 (5 bases). Germline V gene data show CDR1 as MDHEN and CDR2 as SYDVKM. Trimming took off 3 bases at V and 1 base at J, with 13 bases between the two ends. CDR3 size: 15 residues.

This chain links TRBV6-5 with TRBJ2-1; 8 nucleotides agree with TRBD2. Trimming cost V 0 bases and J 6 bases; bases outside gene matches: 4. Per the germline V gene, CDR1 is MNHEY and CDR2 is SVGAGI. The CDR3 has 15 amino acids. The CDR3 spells CASSYSGLVTNEQFF. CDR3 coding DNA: TGTGCCAGCAGTTACTCGGGACTAGTTACCAATGAGCAGTTCTTC.

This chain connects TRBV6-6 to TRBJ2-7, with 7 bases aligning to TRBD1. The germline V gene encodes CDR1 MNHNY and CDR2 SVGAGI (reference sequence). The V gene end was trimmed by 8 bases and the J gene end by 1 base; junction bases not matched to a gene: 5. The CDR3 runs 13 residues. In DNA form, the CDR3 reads TGTGCCAGCTTGGGGACAGAATCCTACGAGCAGTACTTC. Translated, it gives CASLGTESYEQYF.

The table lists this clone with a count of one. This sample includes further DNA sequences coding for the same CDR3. CDR3: CASSITTAYEQYF. The CDR3, as DNA: TGTGCCAGTAGTATAACGACAGCCTACGAGCAGTACTTC. The J gene is TRBJ2-7, the V gene TRBV19; D possibly corresponds to TRBD1 (5 bases). V lost 2 bases, J lost 2 bases, and 7 bases lay in between. The CDR3 covers 13 residues. CDR1 is LNHDA, CDR2 SQIVND, per germline (reference sequence).

DNA for the CDR3: TGTGCCAGCAGACCAGCGGGAGCCGGCTACAATGAGCAGTTCTTC. The encoded protein is CASRPAGAGYNEQFF. This sequence joins TRBV25-1 and TRBJ2-1; 8 bases fit TRBD2. This CDR3 contains 15 residues. Trimming at V came to 6 bases and at J to 3 bases, leaving 7 bases not matched to a gene. CDR1 and CDR2 from the germline V gene are MGHDK and SYGVNS.

DNA of the CDR3: TGTGCCAGCAGCCTCGGGGATCCCGCCACCGCTAATGAAAAACTGTTTTTT. Amino acid sequence: CASSLGDPATANEKLFF. This sequence joins TRBV7-6 and TRBJ1-4; D is undetermined. The germline V gene encodes CDR1 SGHVS and CDR2 FNYEAQ. With 5 bases removed from V and 3 bases from J, the gap between germline ends came to 19 bases. This CDR3 contains 17 residues.

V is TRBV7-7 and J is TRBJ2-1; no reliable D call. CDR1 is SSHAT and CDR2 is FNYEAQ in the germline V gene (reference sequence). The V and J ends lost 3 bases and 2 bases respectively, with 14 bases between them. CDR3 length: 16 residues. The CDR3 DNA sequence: TGTGCCAGCAGCTTTGGGCAGACTCAACCCTACAATGAGCAGTTCTTC. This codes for CASSFGQTQPYNEQFF.

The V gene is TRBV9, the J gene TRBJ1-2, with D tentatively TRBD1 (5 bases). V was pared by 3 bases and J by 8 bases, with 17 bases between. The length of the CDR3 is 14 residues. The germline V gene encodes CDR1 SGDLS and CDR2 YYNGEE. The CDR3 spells CASSAHGGEPGYTF. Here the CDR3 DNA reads TGTGCCAGCAGCGCGCACGGGGGAGAACCGGGCTACACCTTC.

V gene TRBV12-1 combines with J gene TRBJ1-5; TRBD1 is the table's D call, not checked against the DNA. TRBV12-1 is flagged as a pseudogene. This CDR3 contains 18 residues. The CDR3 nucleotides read TGTGCCAGCAACCCCAGGTTCAGGTGGGCGTATAGCAATCAGCCCCAGCATTTT. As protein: CASNPRFRWAYSNQPQHF.

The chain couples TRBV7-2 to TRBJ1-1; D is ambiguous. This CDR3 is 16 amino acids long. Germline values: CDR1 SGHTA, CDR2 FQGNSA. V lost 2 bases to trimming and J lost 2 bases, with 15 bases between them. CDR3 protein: CASSLPRRMGNTEAFF. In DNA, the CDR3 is TGTGCCAGCAGCTTACCGCGAAGGATGGGAAACACTGAAGCTTTCTTT.

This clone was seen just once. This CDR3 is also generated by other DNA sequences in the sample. CDR3 nucleotide sequence: TGTGCCAGCAGTTTCTTAGGGACCCAGTACTTC. It is translated as CASSFLGTQYF. The genes are TRBV27 and TRBJ2-5; D is unclear. The CDR3 runs 11 residues. Germline values: CDR1 MNHEY, CDR2 SMNVEV (reference sequence). Trimming stripped 3 bases from V and 7 bases from J, with 6 bases between.

The CDR3 DNA sequence: TGTGCCAGCAGTTTCGAGTTAGGGGGGCGGGGTGAGCAGTTCTTC. Its translation is CASSFELGGRGEQFF. This chain links TRBV28 with TRBJ2-1; D may be TRBD1 or TRBD2 (6 bases each). There are 15 residues in the CDR3. Germline values: CDR1 MDHEN, CDR2 SYDVKM. Between the trimmed V and J ends, which lost 3 bases and 9 bases, there was a span of 18 bases.

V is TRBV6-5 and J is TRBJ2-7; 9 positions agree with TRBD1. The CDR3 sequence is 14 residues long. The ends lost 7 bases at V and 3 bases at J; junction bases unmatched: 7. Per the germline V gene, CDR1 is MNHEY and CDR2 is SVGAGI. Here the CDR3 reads CASTQTGGHYEQYF. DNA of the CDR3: TGTGCCAGCACCCAGACAGGGGGGCACTACGAGCAGTACTTC.

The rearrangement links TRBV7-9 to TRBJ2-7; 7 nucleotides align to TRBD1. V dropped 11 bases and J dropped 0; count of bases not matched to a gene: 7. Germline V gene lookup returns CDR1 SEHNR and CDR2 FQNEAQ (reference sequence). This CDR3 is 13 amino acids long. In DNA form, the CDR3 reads TGTGCCGGCGAGGCAGGGGGCTCCTACGAGCAGTACTTC. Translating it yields CAGEAGGSYEQYF.

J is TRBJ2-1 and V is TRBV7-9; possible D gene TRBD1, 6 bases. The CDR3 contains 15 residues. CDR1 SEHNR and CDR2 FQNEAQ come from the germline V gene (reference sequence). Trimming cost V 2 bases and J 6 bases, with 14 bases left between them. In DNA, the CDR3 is TGTGCCAGCAGCTTACCCTGGACAGAGGCCAATGAGCAGTTCTTC. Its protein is CASSLPWTEANEQFF.

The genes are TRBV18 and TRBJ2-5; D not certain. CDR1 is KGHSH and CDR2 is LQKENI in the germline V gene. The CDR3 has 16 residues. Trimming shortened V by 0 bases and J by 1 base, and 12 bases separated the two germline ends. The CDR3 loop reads CASSPPSVSIQETQYF. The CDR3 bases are TGTGCCAGCTCACCACCGTCAGTCTCCATCCAAGAGACCCAGTACTTC. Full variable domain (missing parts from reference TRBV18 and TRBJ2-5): NAGVMQNPRHLVRRRGQEARLRCSPMKGHSHVYWYRQLPEEGLKFMVYLQKENIIDESGMPKERFSAEFPKEGPSILRIQQVVRGDSAAYFCASSPPSVSIQETQYFGPGTRLLVL.

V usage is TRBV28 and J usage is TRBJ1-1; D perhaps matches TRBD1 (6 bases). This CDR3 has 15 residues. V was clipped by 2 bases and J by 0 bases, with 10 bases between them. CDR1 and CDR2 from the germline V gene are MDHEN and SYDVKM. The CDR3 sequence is CASSLTGPMNTEAFF. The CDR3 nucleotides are TGTGCCAGCAGTTTAACAGGGCCTATGAACACTGAAGCTTTCTTT.

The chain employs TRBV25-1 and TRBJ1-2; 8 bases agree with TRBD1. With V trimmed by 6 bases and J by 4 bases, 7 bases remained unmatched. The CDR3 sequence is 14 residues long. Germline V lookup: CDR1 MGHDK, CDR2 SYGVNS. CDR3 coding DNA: TGTGCCAGCAGGGGACGGGACAGGACCTATGGCTACACCTTC. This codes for CASRGRDRTYGYTF.

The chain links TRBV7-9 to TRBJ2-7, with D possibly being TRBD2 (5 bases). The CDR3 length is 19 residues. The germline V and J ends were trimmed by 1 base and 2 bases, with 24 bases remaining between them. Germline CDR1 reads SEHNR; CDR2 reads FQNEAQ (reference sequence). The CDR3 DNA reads TGTGCCAGCAGCTTAGAGGGTCAGTTGAAGGCAGGAGGACCCTACGAGCAGTACTTC. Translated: CASSLEGQLKAGGPYEQYF.

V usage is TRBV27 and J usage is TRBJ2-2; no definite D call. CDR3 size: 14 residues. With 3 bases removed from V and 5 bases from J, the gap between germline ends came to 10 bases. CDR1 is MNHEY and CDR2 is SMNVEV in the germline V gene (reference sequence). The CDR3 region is CASSFIIGTGELFF. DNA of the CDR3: TGTGCCAGCAGTTTTATTATTGGAACCGGGGAGCTGTTTTTT.

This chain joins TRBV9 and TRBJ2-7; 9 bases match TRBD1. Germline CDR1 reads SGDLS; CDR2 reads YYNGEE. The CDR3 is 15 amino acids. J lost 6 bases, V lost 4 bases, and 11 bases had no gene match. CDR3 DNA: TGTGCCAGCAGCTTGGGACAGGGCCCTCCGTCCGAGCAGTACTTC. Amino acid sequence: CASSLGQGPPSEQYF.

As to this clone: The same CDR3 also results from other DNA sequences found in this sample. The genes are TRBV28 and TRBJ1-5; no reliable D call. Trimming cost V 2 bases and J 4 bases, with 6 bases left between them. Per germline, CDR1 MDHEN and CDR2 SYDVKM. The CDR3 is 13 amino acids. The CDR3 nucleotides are TGTGCCAGCAGTTTAATAGGGAATCAGCCCCAGCATTTT. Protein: CASSLIGNQPQHF.

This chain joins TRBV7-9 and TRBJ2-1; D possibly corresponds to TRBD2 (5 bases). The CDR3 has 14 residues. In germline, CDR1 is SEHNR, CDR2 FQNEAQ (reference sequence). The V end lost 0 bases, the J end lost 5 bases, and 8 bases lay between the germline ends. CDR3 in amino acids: CASSLAGEHNEQFF. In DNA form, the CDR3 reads TGTGCCAGCAGCTTAGCTGGGGAGCACAATGAGCAGTTCTTC.

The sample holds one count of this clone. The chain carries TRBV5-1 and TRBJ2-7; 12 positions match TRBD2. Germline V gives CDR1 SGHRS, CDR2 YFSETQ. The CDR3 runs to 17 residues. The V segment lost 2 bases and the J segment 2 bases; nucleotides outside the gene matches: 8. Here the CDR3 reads CASSFYATSGSPYEQYF. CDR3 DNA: TGCGCCAGCAGCTTCTATGCGACTAGCGGGAGCCCCTACGAGCAGTACTTC.

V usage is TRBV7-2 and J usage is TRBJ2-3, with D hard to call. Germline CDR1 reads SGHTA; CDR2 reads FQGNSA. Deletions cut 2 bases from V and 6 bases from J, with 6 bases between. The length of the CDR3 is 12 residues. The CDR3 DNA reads TGTGCCAGCAGCTTATGGTCGGATACGCAGTATTTT. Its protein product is CASSLWSDTQYF.

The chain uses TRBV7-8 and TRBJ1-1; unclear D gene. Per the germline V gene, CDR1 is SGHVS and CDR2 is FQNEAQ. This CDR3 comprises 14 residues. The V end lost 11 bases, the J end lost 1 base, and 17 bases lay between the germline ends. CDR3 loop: CAPLRRHRNTEAFF. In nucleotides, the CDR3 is TGTGCCCCCCTCCGGCGGCATCGGAACACTGAAGCTTTCTTT. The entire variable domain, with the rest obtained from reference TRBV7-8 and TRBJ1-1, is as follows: GAGVSQSPRYKVAKRGQDVALRCDPISGHVSLFWYQQALGQGPEFLTYFQNEAQLDKSGLPSDRFFAERPEGSVSTLKIQRTQQEDSAVYLCAPLRRHRNTEAFFGQGTRLTVV.

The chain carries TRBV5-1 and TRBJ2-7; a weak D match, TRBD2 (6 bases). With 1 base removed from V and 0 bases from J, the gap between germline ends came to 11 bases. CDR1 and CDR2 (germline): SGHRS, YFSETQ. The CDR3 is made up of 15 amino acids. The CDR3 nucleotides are TGCGCCAGCAGCTTGTCGGGGGTCTTCTCCTACGAGCAGTACTTC. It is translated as CASSLSGVFSYEQYF.

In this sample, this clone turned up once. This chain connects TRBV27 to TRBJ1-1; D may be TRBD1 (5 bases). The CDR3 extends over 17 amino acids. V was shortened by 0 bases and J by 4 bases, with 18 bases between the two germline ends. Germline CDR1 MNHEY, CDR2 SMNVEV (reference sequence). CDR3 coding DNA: TGTGCCAGCAGTTTATCCCCGTGGGACCCGTCGAGCACTGAAGCTTTCTTT. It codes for CASSLSPWDPSSTEAFF.